This TCR beta chain was sequenced during a study of shared clonotypes between healthy human individuals. Study-level points and caveats: Sequencing depth was expected to affect clonotype sharing among donors. Shared clonotypes: about 5% naive CD4, under 4% naive CD8, about 2.2% memory CD4, more than 0.3% memory CD8.

The assay used deep level. Researchers divided each subset's genomic DNA evenly across several immunoSEQ plates. Using immunoSEQ multiplex PCR, the repertoire was profiled, and TCRdb retains in-frame clones only, with some absent. In the table there are some 2,400,000 clones, nearly 97% of which are singletons. The germline CDR1 and CDR2 sequences are SNHLY and FYNNEI. This CDR3 contains 18 residues. V lost 2 bases and J lost 0, with 18 bases in between. To note about this clone: Its antigen is still unknown.

V is TRBV2 and J is TRBJ2-3; TRBD1 might be the D (6 bases). The receptor's source is a man aged 18 to 29 in good health. Sequenced material: naive CD4+ T cells sorted from blood. The subset here: CD45RA+ positively selected. CDR3 region: CASSEQGSYLTSTDTQYF. The CDR3, as DNA: TGTGCCAGCAGTGAACAGGGGTCCTACCTTACTAGCACAGATACGCAGTATTTT.